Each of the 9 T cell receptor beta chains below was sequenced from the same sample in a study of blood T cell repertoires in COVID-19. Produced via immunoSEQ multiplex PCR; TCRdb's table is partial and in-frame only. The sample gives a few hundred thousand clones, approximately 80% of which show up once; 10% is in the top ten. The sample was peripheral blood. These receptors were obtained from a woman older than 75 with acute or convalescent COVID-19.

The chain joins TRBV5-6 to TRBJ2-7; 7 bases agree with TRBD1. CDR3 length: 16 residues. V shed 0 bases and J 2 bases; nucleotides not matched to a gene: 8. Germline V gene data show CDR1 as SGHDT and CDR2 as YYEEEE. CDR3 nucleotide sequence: TGTGCCAGCAGCTTGGTTCTCTGGACAGGTGCCTACGAGCAGTACTTC. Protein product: CASSLVLWTGAYEQYF.

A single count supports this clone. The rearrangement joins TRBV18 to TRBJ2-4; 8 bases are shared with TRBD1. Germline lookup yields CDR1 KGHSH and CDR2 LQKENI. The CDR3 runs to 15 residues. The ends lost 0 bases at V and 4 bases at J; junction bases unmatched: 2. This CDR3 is CASSPPGQVKNIQYF. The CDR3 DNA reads TGTGCCAGCTCACCACCGGGACAGGTGAAAAACATTCAGTACTTC.

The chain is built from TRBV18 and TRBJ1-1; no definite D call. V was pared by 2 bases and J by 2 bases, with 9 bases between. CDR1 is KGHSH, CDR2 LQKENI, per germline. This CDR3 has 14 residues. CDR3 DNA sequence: TGTGCCAGCTCACCAGGAGGCACTAACACTGAAGCTTTCTTT. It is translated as CASSPGGTNTEAFF.

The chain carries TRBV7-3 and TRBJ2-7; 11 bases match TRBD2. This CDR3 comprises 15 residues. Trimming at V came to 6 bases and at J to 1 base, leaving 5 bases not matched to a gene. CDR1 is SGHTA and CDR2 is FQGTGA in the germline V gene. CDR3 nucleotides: TGTGCCAGCAGTCTACTAGCGGGAGCTTCCTACGAGCAGTACTTC. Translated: CASSLLAGASYEQYF.

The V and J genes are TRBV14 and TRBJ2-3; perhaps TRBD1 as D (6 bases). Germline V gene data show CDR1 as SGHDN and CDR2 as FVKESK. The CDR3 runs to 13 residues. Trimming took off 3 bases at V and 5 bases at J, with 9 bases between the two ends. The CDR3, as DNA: TGTGCCAGCAGCCAGCTCAGGGGAGATACGCAGTATTTT. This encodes CASSQLRGDTQYF.

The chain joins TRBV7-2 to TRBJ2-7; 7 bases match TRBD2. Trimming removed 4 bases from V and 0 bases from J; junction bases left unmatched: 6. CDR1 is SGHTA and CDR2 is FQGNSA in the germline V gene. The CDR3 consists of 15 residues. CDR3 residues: CASSSLGGFSYEQYF. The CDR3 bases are TGTGCCAGCAGCTCCCTCGGGGGGTTCTCCTACGAGCAGTACTTC.

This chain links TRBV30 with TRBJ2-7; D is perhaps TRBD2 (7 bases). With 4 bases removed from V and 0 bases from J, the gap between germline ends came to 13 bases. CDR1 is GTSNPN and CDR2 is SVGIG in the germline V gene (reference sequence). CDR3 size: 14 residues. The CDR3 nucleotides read TGTGCCTGGACCGTAGGGGGGGGCTCCTACGAGCAGTACTTC. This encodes CAWTVGGGSYEQYF.

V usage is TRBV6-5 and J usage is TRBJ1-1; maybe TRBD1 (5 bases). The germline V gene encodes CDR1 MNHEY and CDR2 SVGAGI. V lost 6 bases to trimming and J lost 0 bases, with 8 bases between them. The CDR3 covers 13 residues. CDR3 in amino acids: CASRSGMNTEAFF. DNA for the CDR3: TGTGCCAGCAGGTCAGGGATGAACACTGAAGCTTTCTTT.

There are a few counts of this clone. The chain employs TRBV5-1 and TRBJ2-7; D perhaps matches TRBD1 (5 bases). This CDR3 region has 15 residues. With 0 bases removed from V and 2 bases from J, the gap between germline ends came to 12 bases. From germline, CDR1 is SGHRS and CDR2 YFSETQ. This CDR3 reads CASSLDSQGPYEQYF. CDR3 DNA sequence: TGCGCCAGCAGCTTGGACTCCCAGGGCCCCTACGAGCAGTACTTC.